This record covers a single TCR beta chain. Its cognate antigen is unknown. This sample is drawn from a study of cytomegalovirus exposure and HLA in healthy donors. Study in general: Clustering assigned approximately 78% of the roughly 430 genotyped donors to the Caucasian-associated ancestry cluster.

The PCR was carried out with 60 Vbeta primers and 13 Jbeta primers. The assay was immunoSEQ multiplex PCR, and TCRdb's table has in-frame clones only and misses some. The table has tens of thousands of clones, around four fifths seen once. Notes on the study in general: On later analysis, the bulk of CMV-associated TCR beta chains appeared to be HLA-restricted. A later analysis reported that several of the most significant clusters appeared to be linked to common viral pathogens, among them Epstein-Barr virus. A classifier reportedly called cytomegalovirus status with high sensitivity and specificity.

The sequence derives from a woman aged 25 to 39 in good health and CMV-seronegative. The sample taken for sequencing was PBMCs.

CDR3 sequence reads: CASSPAPGVTEAFF. In nucleotides, the CDR3 is TGTGCCAGCAGTCCCGCCCCAGGGGTCACTGAAGCTTTCTTT. J is TRBJ1-1 and V is TRBV27; D may be TRBD1 (6 bases). The CDR3 extends over 14 amino acids. The ends were cut back, 5 bases at V and 4 bases at J, with 14 bases in the middle. The V gene's germline CDR1 is MNHEY and CDR2 SMNVEV (reference sequence).